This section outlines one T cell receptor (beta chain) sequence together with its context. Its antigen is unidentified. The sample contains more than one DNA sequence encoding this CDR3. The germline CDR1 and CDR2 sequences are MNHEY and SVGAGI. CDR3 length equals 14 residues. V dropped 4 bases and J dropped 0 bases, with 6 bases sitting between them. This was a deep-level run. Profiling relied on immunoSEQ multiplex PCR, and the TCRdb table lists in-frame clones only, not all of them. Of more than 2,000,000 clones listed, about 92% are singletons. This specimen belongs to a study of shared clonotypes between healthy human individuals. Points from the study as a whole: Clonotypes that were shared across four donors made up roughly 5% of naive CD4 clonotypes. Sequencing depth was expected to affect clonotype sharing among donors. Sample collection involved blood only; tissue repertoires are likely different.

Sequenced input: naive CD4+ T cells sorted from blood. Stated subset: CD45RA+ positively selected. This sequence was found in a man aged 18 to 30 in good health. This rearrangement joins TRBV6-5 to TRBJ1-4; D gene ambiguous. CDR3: CASSSSATNEKLFF. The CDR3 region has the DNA TGTGCCAGCAGTTCCAGCGCAACTAATGAAAAACTGTTTTTT.